The entry below gives a single TCR beta chain sequence along with its context. The CDR3 has 16 amino acids. Looked up from germline, CDR1 is MGHDK and CDR2 is SYGVNS. Trimming stripped 1 base from V and 3 bases from J, with 14 bases between. These data belong to a study of control samples from healthy donors and cancer patients. TCRdb's table, derived via immunoSEQ multiplex PCR, lists solely in-frame clones and lacks some. The data hold about 80,000 clones, with around 80% observed a single time. The sample taken for sequencing was PBMCs. The receptor was derived from a man aged 60-69 years with head and neck cancer. The chain has TRBV25-1 and TRBJ2-3; no clear D gene. The CDR3 loop is CASSESISARTDTQYF. For the CDR3, the DNA is TGTGCCAGCAGTGAATCGATCTCTGCTAGGACAGATACGCAGTATTTT.